The clone carrying this T cell receptor (beta chain) appeared once. This sample stems from a study of blood T cell repertoires in COVID-19. About the research overall: The origin of the acute and convalescent COVID-19 samples was the United States, Italy and Spain. PBMCs, B-cell-depleted T cells, or T cells were the source of the cDNA or gDNA that made up the material.

In germline, CDR1 is LNHDA, CDR2 SQIVND (reference sequence). V was trimmed by 5 bases and J by 1 base, leaving 11 bases between them. CDR3 length: 14 amino acids. Original processing notes: Reference gene primers were amplified, and this amplification served to estimate nucleated cell counts. Only in-frame clones appear in the TCRdb table, and some are missing; sequencing was by immunoSEQ multiplex PCR. That table gives V, J and clone size, and the DNA gave D and trimming. The data contain approximately 29,000 clones, 85% to 90% of them singletons. The V and J genes are TRBV19 and TRBJ1-1, with D tentatively TRBD1 (5 bases). Sequences were obtained from peripheral blood. This clonotype originated in a man aged 65 to 85 with active COVID-19. The CDR3 nucleotides are TGTGCCAGTAGTCTTTTTGGACAGAACACTGAAGCTTTCTTT. Translation: CASSLFGQNTEAFF.